These 28 T cell receptor beta chains came from one sample sequenced in a study of memory CD4+ T cells and cytomegalovirus serostatus. The sort gate was single viable CD3+CD4+CD8-CD45RO+ cells for memory CD4+ T cells. The repertoire was sequenced with immunoSEQ multiplex PCR; TCRdb's copy has only in-frame clones and lacks some. The sample contains approximately 47,000 clones, roughly three quarters of which appear only once. Input material: memory CD4+ T cells from blood. All receptors derive from an adult in good health and CMV-seronegative.

This clone has just a few counts. The chain combines TRBV21-1 with TRBJ2-7; whether TRBD2, the table's D call, matches the DNA was not checked. TRBV21-1 is given as a pseudogene. The CDR3 contains 17 residues. The DNA of the CDR3 is TGTGCCAGCAGCAAAGCGCGGTGGAGGTCTAGCTCCTACGAGCAGTACTTC. Its protein product is CASSKARWRSSSYEQYF.

The V gene is TRBV19, the J gene TRBJ2-4; maybe TRBD2 (6 bases). The CDR3 loop spans 14 amino acids. The ends were cut back, 1 base at V and 9 bases at J, with 13 bases in the middle. The V gene's germline CDR1 is LNHDA and CDR2 SQIVND (reference sequence). The chain's CDR3 is CASSIGDSSSIQYF. In DNA form, the CDR3 reads TGTGCCAGTAGTATAGGGGACTCCTCCAGCATTCAGTACTTC.

This clone is categorized as medium-sized (0.01 to 0.1%). The rearrangement uses TRBV20-1 and TRBJ2-2, with 7 bases matching TRBD1. Germline CDR1 DFQATT, CDR2 SNEGSKA (reference sequence). V shed 3 bases and J 8 bases; nucleotides not matched to a gene: 0. This CDR3 contains 11 residues. Here the CDR3 DNA reads TGCAGTGCTAGCAGGGGGGGGGAGCTGTTTTTT. Protein: CSASRGGELFF.

This clone was seen a few times. The chain joins TRBV28 to TRBJ1-1; 9 bases agree with TRBD1. After removal of 5 bases from V and 4 bases from J, the junction contained 8 bases not matched to a gene. Germline V lookup: CDR1 MDHEN, CDR2 SYDVKM. CDR3 length: 15 residues. CDR3 region: CASSLRQGGGTEAFF. As DNA, the CDR3 is TGTGCCAGCAGTCTCCGACAGGGGGGCGGCACTGAAGCTTTCTTT.

The genes are TRBV2 and TRBJ2-7, with 7 bases identical to TRBD1. V was pared by 6 bases and J by 1 base, with 9 bases of the junction left unmatched. The CDR3 contains 15 residues. Germline CDR1 and CDR2: SNHLY and FYNNEI. This chain's CDR3 is CASRGDRATSYEQYF. CDR3 coding DNA: TGTGCCAGCAGGGGCGACAGGGCCACATCCTACGAGCAGTACTTC.

The CDR3 here is CSASGGAADTQYF. Here the CDR3 DNA reads TGCAGCGCTAGCGGGGGGGCGGCAGATACGCAGTATTTT. The rearrangement links TRBV29-1 to TRBJ2-3; 12 bases agree with TRBD2. The ends lost 7 bases at V and 4 bases at J; junction bases unmatched: 3. Germline V gives CDR1 SQVTM, CDR2 ANQGSEA. CDR3 length equals 13 residues.

The chain recombines TRBV28 with TRBJ2-3; 7 bases fit TRBD1. Per the germline V gene, CDR1 is MDHEN and CDR2 is SYDVKM. The CDR3 has 15 amino acids. Trimming cost V 3 bases and J 1 base; bases outside gene matches: 4. CDR3 sequence (DNA): TGTGCCAGCAGTTTCTGGGACAGTGGCACAGATACGCAGTATTTT. Residues: CASSFWDSGTDTQYF.

The CDR3 reads CASSVDRGPYNEQFF. CDR3 nucleotide sequence: TGTGCCAGCAGTGTGGACAGGGGCCCCTACAATGAGCAGTTCTTC. V usage is TRBV6-1 and J usage is TRBJ2-1; TRBD1 matches 9 bases. Germline loops: CDR1 MNHNS, CDR2 SASEGT. The CDR3 has 15 amino acids. The trim removed 4 bases at V and 2 bases at J, leaving 3 bases unmatched.

This chain joins TRBV9 and TRBJ2-2; D unclear. CDR3 size: 22 residues. Looked up from germline, CDR1 is SGDLS and CDR2 is YYNGEE. Trimming cost V 0 bases and J 2 bases, with 29 bases left between them. The CDR3 protein is CASSVAVRGKTPPEFNTGELFF. The CDR3 coding sequence is TGTGCCAGCAGCGTAGCTGTGAGAGGTAAGACCCCACCCGAATTCAACACCGGGGAGCTGTTTTTT.

There are a few counts of this clone. This sequence joins TRBV7-2 and TRBJ1-5; D is unclear. The CDR3 consists of 14 residues. Germline V lookup: CDR1 SGHTA, CDR2 FQGNSA. V was clipped by 3 bases and J by 6 bases, with 12 bases between them. The CDR3 region is CASSFYGSGQPQHF. The CDR3 DNA reads TGTGCCAGCAGCTTTTACGGTTCCGGTCAGCCCCAGCATTTT.

The chain joins TRBV9 to TRBJ1-1, with unresolved D. CDR3 length: 13 amino acids. V lost 4 bases, J lost 4 bases, and 11 bases lay in between. Germline V gene sequence: CDR1 SGDLS, CDR2 YYNGEE. CDR3 residues: CASSPRRFTEAFF. In DNA form, the CDR3 reads TGTGCCAGCAGCCCCCGGCGGTTCACTGAAGCTTTCTTT.

The CDR3 protein is CASSPRAGTGYNEQFF. As DNA, the CDR3 is TGTGCCAGCAGCCCCAGGGCGGGGACAGGGTACAATGAGCAGTTCTTC. The rearrangement links TRBV7-2 to TRBJ2-1, with 9 bases matching TRBD1. The CDR3 runs to 16 residues. Germline CDR1 and CDR2: SGHTA and FQGNSA. Trimming took 5 bases from V and 4 from J; bases not matched to a gene: 9.

The chain is built from TRBV21-1 and TRBJ1-1; the table's D call, TRBD1, has no DNA check behind it. TRBV21-1 is marked as a pseudogene. The CDR3 consists of 16 residues. Here the CDR3 reads CASSKAARTKWTEAFF. The DNA for the CDR3 is TGTGCCAGCAGCAAAGCGGCTAGGACAAAATGGACTGAAGCTTTCTTT.

V gene TRBV2 combines with J gene TRBJ1-6, with TRBD1 identical over 8 bases. CDR3 length equals 16 residues. CDR1 SNHLY and CDR2 FYNNEI come from the germline V gene. Trimming removed 6 bases from V and 9 bases from J; junction bases left unmatched: 13. In DNA, the CDR3 is TGTGCCAGCAGGCCCCCTATCCGGGACAGGCTTTCACCCCTCCACTTT. Amino acids: CASRPPIRDRLSPLHF.

V is TRBV28 and J is TRBJ2-3; D is uncertain. The CDR3 loop spans 15 amino acids. The germline V gene has CDR1 MDHEN and CDR2 SYDVKM. Trimming shortened V by 5 bases and J by 2 bases, and 14 bases separated the two germline ends. The CDR3, as DNA: TGTGCCAGCAGTACCAGACGGGCCCTCACAGATACGCAGTATTTT. As protein: CASSTRRALTDTQYF.

CDR3 in DNA: TGTGCCAGCAGCTTCAACGGGCTGACTGGGAACACCGGGGAGCTGTTTTTT. Amino acid sequence: CASSFNGLTGNTGELFF. The chain carries TRBV7-3 and TRBJ2-2; no firm D call. Germline assignment: CDR1 SGHTA and CDR2 FQGTGA. Trimming shortened V by 3 bases and J by 1 base, and 15 bases separated the two germline ends. This CDR3 contains 17 residues.

The V gene is TRBV2, the J gene TRBJ1-4, with D possibly being TRBD1 (6 bases). CDR1 is SNHLY, CDR2 FYNNEI, per germline. The V gene lost 7 bases and the J gene lost 8 bases, with 11 bases spanning the gap. This CDR3 has 12 amino acids. The CDR3 loop reads CASTRGAEKLFF. The CDR3 coding sequence is TGTGCCAGCACCAGGGGTGCAGAAAAACTGTTTTTT.

The chain couples TRBV6-1 to TRBJ1-2; D is possibly TRBD1 (6 bases). There are 15 residues in the CDR3. V lost 1 base and J lost 4, with 13 bases in between. Looked up from germline, CDR1 is MNHNS and CDR2 is SASEGT. The CDR3 DNA reads TGTGCCAGCAGTGAAGACGGCAGGGGCATCTATGGCTACACCTTC. The encoded protein is CASSEDGRGIYGYTF.

This clone was counted only a few times. This CDR3 is also generated by other DNA sequences in the sample. This chain joins TRBV14 and TRBJ1-1; 8 nucleotides align to TRBD1. CDR1 and CDR2 (germline): SGHDN, FVKESK. CDR3 length equals 13 residues. The V gene end was trimmed by 4 bases and the J gene end by 7 bases; junction bases not matched to a gene: 5. The chain's CDR3 is CASSPGGGGEAFF. The CDR3 DNA sequence: TGTGCCAGCAGCCCAGGGGGCGGAGGTGAAGCTTTCTTT.

The CDR3 spells CASSLRGTRGEQYF. The CDR3 DNA reads TGTGCCAGCAGCCTAAGGGGAACCCGGGGCGAGCAGTACTTC. J is TRBJ2-7 and V is TRBV5-4, with D possibly being TRBD1 or TRBD2 (5 bases each). From germline, CDR1 is SGHNT and CDR2 YYREEE (reference sequence). The CDR3 has 14 amino acids. V lost 4 bases, J lost 6 bases, and 17 bases lay in between.

With regard to this clone: One end of the junction does not line up with germline, which may come from a read error. The same CDR3 also results from other DNA sequences found in this sample. The chain employs TRBV7-3 and TRBJ1-6, with D maybe TRBD1 (6 bases). Germline lookup yields CDR1 SGHTA and CDR2 FQGTGA. The CDR3 sequence is 15 residues long. CDR3 residues: CASSLTGTHNSPLHF. CDR3 sequence (DNA): TGTGCCAGCAGCCTAACAGGGACTCATAATTCACCCCTCCACTTT.

The chain couples TRBV5-1 to TRBJ2-3; tentative D call: TRBD2 (6 bases). CDR1 SGHRS and CDR2 YFSETQ come from the germline V gene. CDR3 size: 18 residues. V was trimmed by 2 bases and J by 0 bases, leaving 19 bases between them. The CDR3 reads CASSLGTYLGGSTDTQYF. DNA for the CDR3: TGCGCCAGCAGCTTAGGGACCTACCTCGGGGGAAGCACAGATACGCAGTATTTT.

The V gene is TRBV11-2, the J gene TRBJ1-1; D possibly corresponds to TRBD1 (5 bases). The ends were cut back, 5 bases at V and 2 bases at J, with 9 bases in the middle. Germline lookup yields CDR1 SGHAT and CDR2 FQNNGV. This CDR3 has 13 residues. The CDR3 DNA sequence: TGTGCCAGCAGCACAGACAGTAACACTGAAGCTTTCTTT. Translation: CASSTDSNTEAFF.

The gene calls are TRBV5-1 and TRBJ2-1; TRBD2 matches 8 bases. Looked up from germline, CDR1 is SGHRS and CDR2 is YFSETQ. The CDR3 is 16 residues long. V lost 3 bases and J lost 7; bases outside the gene matches: 12. The CDR3 coding sequence is TGCGCCAGCAGCTCAACTAGCGGCGGGGGTCAGAATGAGCAGTTCTTC. Amino acid sequence: CASSSTSGGGQNEQFF.

The chain couples TRBV5-1 to TRBJ2-7; possibly TRBD1 for D (6 bases). V was cut by 3 bases and J by 2 bases, with 18 bases left in between. This CDR3 region has 16 residues. Germline CDR1 reads SGHRS; CDR2 reads YFSETQ. The CDR3 region is CASSWGTGPGPYEQYF. The CDR3 DNA sequence: TGCGCCAGCAGCTGGGGTACAGGGCCGGGGCCCTACGAGCAGTACTTC. The full variable domain, its missing parts supplied by reference TRBV5-1 and TRBJ2-7, is KAGVTQTPRYLIKTRGQQVTLSCSPISGHRSVSWYQQTPGQGLQFLFEYFSETQRNKGNFPGRFSGRQFSNSRSEMNVSTLELGDSALYLCASSWGTGPGPYEQYFGPGTRLTVT.

The chain joins TRBV29-1 to TRBJ1-2; the match to TRBD1 covers 8 bases. V was clipped by 3 bases and J by 5 bases; unmatched bases: 5. This CDR3 has 13 residues. CDR1 and CDR2 from the germline V gene are SQVTM and ANQGSEA. The CDR3 DNA reads as TGCAGCGTTGACGCACAGGGGGTGTATGGCTACACCTTC. This gives the protein CSVDAQGVYGYTF. The entire variable domain, with the rest obtained from reference TRBV29-1 and TRBJ1-2, is as follows: SAVISQKPSRDICQRGTSLTIQCQVDSQVTMMFWYRQQPGQSLTLIATANQGSEATYESGFVIDKFPISRPNLTFSTLTVSNMSPEDSSIYLCSVDAQGVYGYTFGSGTRLTVV.

The gene calls are TRBV28 and TRBJ1-4, with no clear D. The CDR3 is made up of 16 amino acids. Looked up from germline, CDR1 is MDHEN and CDR2 is SYDVKM. V was shortened by 7 bases and J by 0 bases, with 15 bases between the two germline ends. CDR3: CASNAPRGATNEKLFF. CDR3 in DNA: TGTGCCAGCAACGCCCCCCGCGGGGCAACTAATGAAAAACTGTTTTTT.

This clone was observed a handful of times. The V gene is TRBV28, the J gene TRBJ1-2; D is ambiguous. The V end was cut by 7 bases, the J end by 4 bases, with 13 bases between. CDR1 and CDR2 (germline): MDHEN, SYDVKM. The CDR3 is 13 amino acids. CDR3 sequence: CASKVSEVYGYTF. CDR3 in DNA: TGTGCCAGCAAGGTGAGCGAGGTCTATGGCTACACCTTC.